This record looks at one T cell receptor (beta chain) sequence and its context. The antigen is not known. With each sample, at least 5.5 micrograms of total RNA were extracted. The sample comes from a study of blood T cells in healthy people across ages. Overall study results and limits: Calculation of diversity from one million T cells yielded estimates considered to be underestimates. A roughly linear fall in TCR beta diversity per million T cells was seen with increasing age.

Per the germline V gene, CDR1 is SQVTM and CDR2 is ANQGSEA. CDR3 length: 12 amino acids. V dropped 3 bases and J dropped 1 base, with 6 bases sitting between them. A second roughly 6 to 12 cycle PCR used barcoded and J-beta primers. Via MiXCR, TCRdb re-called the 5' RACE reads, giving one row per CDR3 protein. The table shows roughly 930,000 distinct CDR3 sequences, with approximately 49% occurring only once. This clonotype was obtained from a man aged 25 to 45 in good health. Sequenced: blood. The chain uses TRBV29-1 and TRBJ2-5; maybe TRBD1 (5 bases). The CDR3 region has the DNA TGCAGCGTTGATACAGGCCAAGAGACCCAGTACTTC. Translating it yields CSVDTGQETQYF.